The source of this T cell receptor (beta chain) is a study of blood T cell repertoires in COVID-19 (dated by TCRdb to 2020 to 2021). At the level of the whole study: Samples covering the acute and convalescent phases of COVID-19 were provided by collaborators in the United States, Italy and Spain. The prospective study material was composed of cDNA or gDNA derived from T cells, B-cell-depleted T cells, or PBMCs. The dataset comprised deeply sampled blood TCRbeta repertoires from subjects exposed to, actively infected with, or recovered from COVID-19. A freely available public database, intended as a resource for researchers studying the immune response to SARS-CoV-2, is where the repertoires were released. The samples were drawn from the first 160 participants of the ongoing ImmuneRACE study and from over a thousand subjects provided by 6 global collaborators. Sample metadata almost always included a de-identified subject ID, COVID-19 status, age in years and sex. Where available, HLA class I and class II types were obtained from metadata supplied by the sample provider rather than from assay-based typing.

Whole blood was collected in K2EDTA tubes by collaborating institutions according to the institutions' own protocols. Collaborator samples were shipped for TCRbeta analysis as frozen whole blood, isolated PBMCs, or DNA extracted from either sample type. The immunoSEQ Assay, a bias-controlled multiplex PCR, was used to amplify TCRbeta CDR3 regions from genomic DNA. The authors' analysis ran thus. The number of nucleated cells in each sample was estimated by amplification of reference gene primers within the assay. To quantify the absolute abundance of each unique TCRbeta CDR3 rearrangement, sequence reads were collapsed and filtered. For each sample, productive Simpson clonality was calculated as the square root of Simpson's diversity index across productive rearrangements. TCRdb carries this immuneACCESS record with in-frame sequences only. Its versions omit some clonotypes, under half of them owing to an unresolved V gene in the studies checked, with the rest unexplained. V, J and clone size are those of that table, while D and trimming were read from the DNA. This sample holds about 140,000 clones; around 84% were observed only once. The biggest ten clones account for 7% to 10% of the sample.

V and J lose 1 base and 5 bases, and a span of 9 bases separates them. There are 14 amino acids in the CDR3, from cysteine to phenylalanine inclusive. Left in the record is the CDR3 DNA by itself, 42 bases read in frame from the first base. Via the germline V gene (reference sequence), CDR1 is SEHNR and CDR2 FQNEAQ. A note on this clone: Its antigen remains undetermined. No base quality values were provided; no much bigger clone lies one nucleotide off.

Paper-wide results and their limitations: Clinical and demographic metadata were provided uncurated, with the amount varying by source and participant.

The sequence came from a woman aged 55-75 years with acute or convalescent COVID-19. Sequenced input: peripheral blood. The rearranged segments are TRBV7-9 and TRBJ1-5, with TRBD1 perhaps the D gene, on 5 matching bases. Here is the DNA: TGTGCCAGCAGCTTAGAGGGGCAATATCAGCCCCAGCATTTT. Translation gives CASSLEGQYQPQHF.